Listed below are T cell receptor beta chains from one sample, sequenced in a study of blood T cell repertoires in COVID-19. The data were produced by immunoSEQ multiplex PCR, yet TCRdb's version contains in-frame clones alone and is incomplete. This table has 80,000 or so clones, roughly four fifths appearing once. Sequenced sample: peripheral blood. The receptors come from a man aged 80 or over with acute or convalescent COVID-19. CDR3s include the opening cysteine and the closing phenylalanine or tryptophan. The D gene is left open where the match is weak. Rows may omit the clone size; those that give it use once, few, many or a size class.

D: TRBD2; J: TRBJ2-7; V: TRBV5-4; size: NA; DNA: TGTGCCAGCAGCTCCGGGACTAGCGGGGGTTACGAGCAGTACTTC; CDR3: CASSSGTSGGYEQYF
D: TRBD1; J: TRBJ1-4; V: TRBV25-1; size: NA; DNA: TGTGCCAGCAGTTCGACAGGGGGCAGATATGAAAAACTGTTTTTT; CDR3: CASSSTGGRYEKLFF
D: TRBD1; J: TRBJ2-7; V: TRBV4-2; size: once; DNA: TGTGCCAGCAGCCCGGACCCGGGACAGGGCTTCGACGAGCAGTACTTC; CDR3: CASSPDPGQGFDEQYF
D: NA; J: TRBJ1-1; V: TRBV6-4; size: NA; DNA: TGTGCCAGCAGTGAAGCGATGAACACTGAAGCTTTCTTT; CDR3: CASSEAMNTEAFF
D: NA; J: TRBJ2-7; V: TRBV5-1; size: NA; DNA: TGCGCCAGCAGCTCGGGGGACAGCTACGAGCAGTACTTC; CDR3: CASSSGDSYEQYF
D: NA; J: TRBJ1-2; V: TRBV4-1; size: NA; DNA: TGCGCCAGCAGCCCGCACAGCGTGAGGGAGAACTATGGCTACACCTTC; CDR3: CASSPHSVRENYGYTF
D: TRBD1; J: TRBJ1-2; V: TRBV7-3; size: NA; DNA: TGTGCCAGCAGCCGACAGGGATTCGACGGCTACACCTTC; CDR3: CASSRQGFDGYTF
D: TRBD1; J: TRBJ2-7; V: TRBV11-2; size: NA; DNA: TGTGCCAGCAGCCTAAACCCCGGGACAGCCTACGAGCAGTACTTC; CDR3: CASSLNPGTAYEQYF
D: NA; J: TRBJ2-1; V: TRBV2; size: NA; DNA: TGTGCCAGCAGTGGGAGGCCCCGGGATGAGCAGTTCTTC; CDR3: CASSGRPRDEQFF
D: TRBD1; J: TRBJ2-3; V: TRBV29-1; size: NA; DNA: TGCAGCGTTGCTGGGGACAGTACAGATACGCAGTATTTT; CDR3: CSVAGDSTDTQYF
D: NA; J: TRBJ1-1; V: TRBV18; size: NA; DNA: TGTGCCAGCTCACCACCAGGTGGGGGGACTGAAGCTTTCTTT; CDR3: CASSPPGGGTEAFF
D: NA; J: TRBJ1-3; V: TRBV7-3; size: NA; DNA: TGTGCCAGCAGCCCGGGGGGCTCTGGAAACACCATATATTTT; CDR3: CASSPGGSGNTIYF
D: TRBD1; J: TRBJ2-1; V: TRBV11-2; size: once; DNA: TGTGCCAGCAGGCCTGGGACAGGGGGGAATGAGCAGTTCTTC; CDR3: CASRPGTGGNEQFF
D: NA; J: TRBJ1-6; V: TRBV27; size: NA; DNA: TGTGCCAGCAGTTCCGGGAGCTCCTATAATTCACCCCTCCACTTT; CDR3: CASSSGSSYNSPLHF
D: TRBD1; J: TRBJ2-3; V: TRBV29-1; size: once; DNA: TGCAGCGTTGGGGGACAGGGCACAGATACGCAGTATTTT; CDR3: CSVGGQGTDTQYF
D: TRBD2; J: TRBJ2-3; V: TRBV9; size: NA; DNA: TGTGCCAGCAGCGTAGGTGCTAGCGGGGGGTACACAGATACGCAGTATTTT; CDR3: CASSVGASGGYTDTQYF
D: TRBD1; J: TRBJ1-2; V: TRBV30; size: NA; DNA: TGTGCCTGGGGGACAGGGACGAGAGGCTACACCTTC; CDR3: CAWGTGTRGYTF